This T cell receptor (beta chain) was found in a study of memory CD4+ T cells and cytomegalovirus serostatus. Overall study: Of the healthy Belgian adults, 9 were CMV seropositive and about 24 seronegative. Study outcomes and limitations: Median bootstrapped AUC for CMV status was about 0.95 originally, about 0.9 US-trained. Of 150 to 200 reported CMV TCRbeta sequences, just over 65 were found in memory CD4+ repertoires.

Profiling relied on immunoSEQ multiplex PCR, and the TCRdb table lists in-frame clones only, not all of them. The sample has some 41,000 clones; about 76% are singletons. Notes on this clone: What it binds is unknown.

Germline V CDR1 and CDR2: KGHSH, LQKENI. V lost 3 bases to trimming and J lost 6 bases, with 18 bases between them. CDR3 length equals 15 residues. The sort gate was single viable CD3+CD4+CD8-CD45RO+ cells for memory CD4+ T cells. CMV serostatus came from serum IgG against pp150, pp28, p38, p52. Sequenced: memory CD4+ T cells from blood. The V gene is TRBV18, the J gene TRBJ2-7; TRBD2 might be the D (7 bases). This clonotype originated in an adult in good health and CMV-seronegative. The DNA of the CDR3 is TGTGCCAGCTCACCCCCGGAGGGGGGGCATGCCGAGCAGTACTTC. Amino acids: CASSPPEGGHAEQYF. The full variable domain, completed using reference TRBV18 and TRBJ2-7, is NAGVMQNPRHLVRRRGQEARLRCSPMKGHSHVYWYRQLPEEGLKFMVYLQKENIIDESGMPKERFSAEFPKEGPSILRIQQVVRGDSAAYFCASSPPEGGHAEQYFGPGTRLTVT.